Listed below are T cell receptor beta chains from one sample, sequenced in a study of radiotherapy plus CTLA-4 blockade in lung cancer. The repertoire was sequenced with immunoSEQ multiplex PCR; TCRdb's copy has only in-frame clones and lacks some. The profile shows around 110,000 clones, roughly 86% of them singletons. Sequenced here: peripheral blood, sampled from a patient treated with radiotherapy plus ipilimumab. The receptors were sampled from a human donor with non-small cell lung cancer that progressed on radiotherapy plus ipilimumab. Some clones in this sample may be carry-over from other donors' samples. The CDR3 runs from the conserved cysteine through the conserved F or W. D genes are given only for firm matches. Only part of the rows carry a size: once, few, many, or a class if the clone is expanded.

clone_size: -
j_call: TRBJ1-1
v_call: TRBV19
d_call: -
cdr3_nt: TGTGCCAGTAGTATAGGGGGGGCGAACACTGAAGCTTTCTTT
cdr3_aa: CASSIGGANTEAFF

clone_size: -
j_call: TRBJ1-1
v_call: TRBV27
d_call: TRBD1
cdr3_nt: TGTGCCAGCAGTTTAAGAGGACAGGCAATGAACACTGAAGCTTTCTTT
cdr3_aa: CASSLRGQAMNTEAFF

clone_size: once
j_call: TRBJ1-3
v_call: TRBV18
d_call: -
cdr3_nt: TGTGCCAGCTCACCGGACGGAGATGGAAACACCATATATTTT
cdr3_aa: CASSPDGDGNTIYF

clone_size: -
j_call: TRBJ2-2
v_call: TRBV5-6
d_call: TRBD1
cdr3_nt: TGTGCCAGCAGCTTCAGACAGGGGGAACTGTTTTTT
cdr3_aa: CASSFRQGELFF

clone_size: -
j_call: TRBJ1-4
v_call: TRBV27
d_call: -
cdr3_nt: TGTGCCAGCAGTTTCGCAGGGTTGGGTGAAAAACTGTTTTTT
cdr3_aa: CASSFAGLGEKLFF

clone_size: -
j_call: TRBJ2-3
v_call: TRBV7-2
d_call: TRBD2
cdr3_nt: TGTGCCAGCAGCTTCGGGCGGGGGGGCCTTTCAGATACGCAGTATTTT
cdr3_aa: CASSFGRGGLSDTQYF

clone_size: once
j_call: TRBJ2-7
v_call: TRBV28
d_call: TRBD1
cdr3_nt: TGTGCCAGCAGTGGCCAGGGGGTGGGTTACGAGCAGTACTTC
cdr3_aa: CASSGQGVGYEQYF

clone_size: -
j_call: TRBJ1-5
v_call: TRBV5-4
d_call: -
cdr3_nt: TGTGCCAGCAGTATGACGGAGGACAATCAGCCCCAGCATTTT
cdr3_aa: CASSMTEDNQPQHF

clone_size: -
j_call: TRBJ1-3
v_call: TRBV9
d_call: -
cdr3_nt: TGTGCCAGCAGCGTAGCTTCAGGGACTGGAAACACCATATATTTT
cdr3_aa: CASSVASGTGNTIYF

clone_size: -
j_call: TRBJ2-2
v_call: TRBV7-2
d_call: -
cdr3_nt: TGTGCCAGCAGCTCGGGACTTTACACCGGGGAGCTGTTTTTT
cdr3_aa: CASSSGLYTGELFF

clone_size: -
j_call: TRBJ1-5
v_call: TRBV30
d_call: -
cdr3_nt: TGTGCCTGGAGTGTGGCGGGTGATCAGCCCCAGCATTTT
cdr3_aa: CAWSVAGDQPQHF

clone_size: few
j_call: TRBJ1-1
v_call: TRBV2
d_call: -
cdr3_nt: TGTGCCAGCAGTCTTGGGAACACTGAAGCTTTCTTT
cdr3_aa: CASSLGNTEAFF

clone_size: -
j_call: TRBJ1-5
v_call: TRBV5-1
d_call: -
cdr3_nt: TGCGCCAGCAGACCCGACAGGAATCAGCCCCAGCATTTT
cdr3_aa: CASRPDRNQPQHF

clone_size: -
j_call: TRBJ1-2
v_call: TRBV7-9
d_call: TRBD1
cdr3_nt: TGTGCCCTTCCGTCGGGACAGGGGTCGTATGGCTACACCTTC
cdr3_aa: CALPSGQGSYGYTF

clone_size: -
j_call: TRBJ1-2
v_call: TRBV4-2
d_call: TRBD1
cdr3_nt: TGTGCCAGCAGCCGGGCCCCGACAGGGTTTTCCTATGGCTACACCTTC
cdr3_aa: CASSRAPTGFSYGYTF

clone_size: -
j_call: TRBJ2-5
v_call: TRBV4-3
d_call: -
cdr3_nt: TGCGCCAGCAGCCTGGCCCTAGCGGGGGACAGGGGAGAGACCCAGTACTTC
cdr3_aa: CASSLALAGDRGETQYF

clone_size: few
j_call: TRBJ2-7
v_call: TRBV19
d_call: -
cdr3_nt: TGTGCCAGTAGTGTTTACCTACTCAGGGGCCGACCCTCCTACGAGCAGTACTTC
cdr3_aa: CASSVYLLRGRPSYEQYF

clone_size: -
j_call: TRBJ2-7
v_call: TRBV30
d_call: -
cdr3_nt: TGTGCCTGGACTCCCGGGTCCCCCTACGAGCAGTACTTC
cdr3_aa: CAWTPGSPYEQYF

clone_size: -
j_call: TRBJ1-2
v_call: TRBV7-9
d_call: -
cdr3_nt: TGTGCCAGCAGCGGACGCGGGCAGACCTATGGCTACACCTTC
cdr3_aa: CASSGRGQTYGYTF

clone_size: -
j_call: TRBJ1-2
v_call: TRBV6-5
d_call: -
cdr3_nt: TGTGCCAGCAGTTACGGGGTGCCCTTAAACTATGGCTACACCTTC
cdr3_aa: CASSYGVPLNYGYTF

clone_size: -
j_call: TRBJ1-5
v_call: TRBV6-5
d_call: -
cdr3_nt: TGTGCCAGCGGGCTTCCGGGGCCGGGCAATCAGCCCCAGCATTTT
cdr3_aa: CASGLPGPGNQPQHF

clone_size: -
j_call: TRBJ2-1
v_call: TRBV10-3
d_call: TRBD2
cdr3_nt: TGTGCCATCAGTGAGGAAGGAGGACTAGTTTCTGCCAATGAGCAGTTCTTC
cdr3_aa: CAISEEGGLVSANEQFF

clone_size: -
j_call: TRBJ2-7
v_call: TRBV19
d_call: -
cdr3_nt: TGTGCCAGTAGTCCCCGGGGAGCCCGCGAGCAGTACTTC
cdr3_aa: CASSPRGAREQYF

clone_size: -
j_call: TRBJ1-1
v_call: TRBV4-2
d_call: -
cdr3_nt: TGTGCCAGCAGCCAAGGAGGGCGGGACACTGAAGCTTTCTTT
cdr3_aa: CASSQGGRDTEAFF

clone_size: once
j_call: TRBJ1-2
v_call: TRBV10-3
d_call: -
cdr3_nt: TGTGCCATTAACCCTACGGGTAACTATGGCTACACCTTC
cdr3_aa: CAINPTGNYGYTF

clone_size: few
j_call: TRBJ1-1
v_call: TRBV10-3
d_call: TRBD1
cdr3_nt: TGTGCCATCAGGGAGGTACTACAGGGGAATCCTTATATGAACACTGAAGCTTTCTTT
cdr3_aa: CAIREVLQGNPYMNTEAFF

clone_size: -
j_call: TRBJ2-7
v_call: TRBV6-1
d_call: -
cdr3_nt: TGTGCCAGCAGTGAAGGGAACTCAGCAGCCTACGAGCAGTACTTC
cdr3_aa: CASSEGNSAAYEQYF

clone_size: -
j_call: TRBJ2-1
v_call: TRBV5-1
d_call: -
cdr3_nt: TGCGCCAGCAGCTTGGGGACAGTCTCCTACAATGAGCAGTTCTTC
cdr3_aa: CASSLGTVSYNEQFF

clone_size: -
j_call: TRBJ1-5
v_call: TRBV9
d_call: -
cdr3_nt: TGTGCCAGCAGCGAGCTACCAGAGGGTCAGCCCCAGCATTTT
cdr3_aa: CASSELPEGQPQHF

clone_size: few
j_call: TRBJ1-6
v_call: TRBV19
d_call: TRBD1
cdr3_nt: TGTGCCAGTAGTATCCCGGGACAGGGGATGAATTCACCCCTCCACTTT
cdr3_aa: CASSIPGQGMNSPLHF

clone_size: -
j_call: TRBJ2-5
v_call: TRBV7-9
d_call: TRBD2
cdr3_nt: TGTGCCAGCAGCTTCGGCGGCGGGGGATTACAAGAGACCCAGTACTTC
cdr3_aa: CASSFGGGGLQETQYF

clone_size: -
j_call: TRBJ2-3
v_call: TRBV2
d_call: TRBD1
cdr3_nt: TGTGCCAGCAGCTCCGGGACAGGCAAAACAGATACGCAGTATTTT
cdr3_aa: CASSSGTGKTDTQYF

clone_size: -
j_call: TRBJ2-7
v_call: TRBV6-1
d_call: TRBD1
cdr3_nt: TGTGCCAGCAGCACCCGGGACAGGGGGCTGCAGTACTTC
cdr3_aa: CASSTRDRGLQYF

clone_size: -
j_call: TRBJ2-4
v_call: TRBV5-4
d_call: -
cdr3_nt: TGTGCCAGCAGCTTGAACGGTGCCAAAAACATTCAGTACTTC
cdr3_aa: CASSLNGAKNIQYF

clone_size: -
j_call: TRBJ1-2
v_call: TRBV7-2
d_call: -
cdr3_nt: TGTGCCAGCAGCTTAGACGCTGGGGGCGGAGGCTACACCTTC
cdr3_aa: CASSLDAGGGGYTF

clone_size: -
j_call: TRBJ2-3
v_call: TRBV5-1
d_call: -
cdr3_nt: TGCGCCAGCAGCTCCCCCAATCGGGCAGATACGCAGTATTTT
cdr3_aa: CASSSPNRADTQYF

clone_size: -
j_call: TRBJ1-6
v_call: TRBV6-5
d_call: TRBD1
cdr3_nt: TGTGCCAGCAGTCGACAGGGATTCTATAATTCACCCCTCCACTTT
cdr3_aa: CASSRQGFYNSPLHF

clone_size: -
j_call: TRBJ1-2
v_call: TRBV7-2
d_call: -
cdr3_nt: TGTGCCAGCAGCTTCGCCCCTAGAGGCAGGAACTATGGCTACACCTTC
cdr3_aa: CASSFAPRGRNYGYTF

clone_size: -
j_call: TRBJ1-4
v_call: TRBV7-2
d_call: TRBD1
cdr3_nt: TGTGCCAGCAGCCCAGGACAGGGGGCGAGTAGGAAACTGTTTTTT
cdr3_aa: CASSPGQGASRKLFF